The TCR beta chain under discussion was sequenced for a study of memory CD4+ T cells and cytomegalovirus serostatus. Findings and limits, study-wide: Each of 55 to 80 CMV-associated TCRbeta sequences occurred in one to five individuals.

Clones were read by immunoSEQ multiplex PCR, and TCRdb kept only the in-frame ones, dropping some. Of about 54,000 clones listed, 70% to 80% are singletons. Single viable CD3+CD4+CD8-CD45RO+ cells were sorted as the memory CD4+ T cells. Positive selection with CD4 microbeads enriched total CD4+ T cells. This CDR3 spans 13 amino acids. The germline CDR1 and CDR2 sequences are SNHLY and FYNNEI. Trimming removed 6 bases from V and 9 bases from J, with 15 bases in between. This clone was counted once. Its antigen remains unidentified. V gene TRBV2 combines with J gene TRBJ2-1; a weak D match, TRBD1 (7 bases). Sequencing was done on a sample of memory CD4+ T cells from blood. The receptor's source is an adult in good health and CMV-seropositive. Here the CDR3 DNA reads TGTGCCAGCAGCGGGAGAGGGGGCGGTGAGCAGTTCTTC. This encodes CASSGRGGGEQFF.